These 10 T cell receptor beta chains share one sample of origin, sequenced in a study of blood T cell repertoires in COVID-19. The protocol was immunoSEQ multiplex PCR, while the TCRdb copy is restricted to in-frame clones and leaves out a portion. Of about 280,000 clones in the sample, 85% to 90% were seen once. Sequencing was performed on peripheral blood. Receptors were obtained from a middle-aged man with acute or convalescent COVID-19.

The V and J genes are TRBV6-1 and TRBJ2-1; D is uncertain. Germline loops: CDR1 MNHNS, CDR2 SASEGT. The CDR3 covers 13 residues. V lost 2 bases, J lost 8 bases, and 10 bases lay in between. CDR3 amino acids: CASSEREGDEQFF. The CDR3 DNA reads as TGTGCCAGCAGTGAAAGAGAAGGAGATGAGCAGTTCTTC.

As for this clone: The sample contains more than one DNA sequence encoding this CDR3. The chain links TRBV5-1 to TRBJ2-3, with a tentative D call TRBD2 (5 bases). The CDR3 is 13 amino acids. Germline V gene lookup returns CDR1 SGHRS and CDR2 YFSETQ. V was clipped by 3 bases and J by 3 bases, with 8 bases between them. This CDR3 is CASSSEGTDTQYF. CDR3 in DNA: TGCGCCAGCAGCTCAGAGGGAACAGATACGCAGTATTTT.

The genes are TRBV12-5 and TRBJ1-1, with D maybe TRBD1 (6 bases). The CDR3 is 14 amino acids. Trimming pared 2 bases from V and 8 bases from J, leaving 15 bases between. Looked up from germline, CDR1 is LGHNT and CDR2 is FRNRAP. CDR3 sequence (DNA): TGTGCTAGTGGTTTGACGCAGGGGCGACGAGAAGCTTTCTTT. This gives the protein CASGLTQGRREAFF.

The chain employs TRBV3-1 (or the pseudogene TRBV3-2) and TRBJ2-4, with D hard to call. The CDR3 sequence is 12 residues long. Trimming shortened V by 2 bases and J by 4 bases, and 3 bases separated the two germline ends. Germline V gene sequence: CDR1 LGHDT, CDR2 YNNKEL (reference sequence). The CDR3 reads CASSQSKNIQYF. In DNA form, the CDR3 reads TGTGCCAGCAGCCAATCGAAAAACATTCAGTACTTC.

The chain carries TRBV4-1 and TRBJ1-5; D gene uncertain. Germline V CDR1 and CDR2: MGHRA, YSYEKL. V was clipped by 0 bases and J by 0 bases, with 12 bases between them. This CDR3 is built from 17 residues. The CDR3 reads CASSQDWYAYSNQPQHF. CDR3 bases: TGCGCCAGCAGCCAAGATTGGTACGCGTATAGCAATCAGCCCCAGCATTTT.

In this sample, this clone turned up a few times. The CDR3 DNA sequence: TGCAGCGTTGGCAGGGGGGACACCATATATTTT. Its translation is CSVGRGDTIYF. This chain uses TRBV29-1 with TRBJ1-3, with 7 bases matching TRBD1. This CDR3 has 11 residues. V was pared by 4 bases and J by 8 bases, with 2 bases of the junction left unmatched. The V gene's germline CDR1 is SQVTM and CDR2 ANQGSEA.

The chain couples TRBV3-1 (or the pseudogene TRBV3-2) to TRBJ1-2; weak D call: TRBD1 (5 bases). This CDR3 has 12 amino acids. V shed 4 bases and J shed 8 bases, with 11 bases lying between them. Per the germline V gene, CDR1 is LGHDT and CDR2 is YNNKEL (reference sequence). DNA of the CDR3: TGTGCCAGCAGCCCCGGGGGTCAAGGCTACACCTTC. It specifies CASSPGGQGYTF.

The V call is TRBV7-2, the J call TRBJ1-2, with D possibly TRBD1 on 5 matching bases. The CDR3 totals 11 residues. CDR1 is SGHTA, CDR2 FQGNSA, per germline. With 10 bases removed from V and 4 bases from J, the gap between germline ends came to 10 bases. CDR3: CAIRQSYGYTF. The CDR3 region has the DNA TGTGCCATTAGACAGAGCTATGGCTACACCTTC.

This clone was found a few times. V and J are TRBV6-6 and TRBJ1-1; D not resolved. V was clipped by 6 bases and J by 5 bases, with 16 bases between them. The CDR3 contains 14 residues. The germline V gene has CDR1 MNHNY and CDR2 SVGAGI (reference sequence). CDR3 protein: CASSPMRGRTEAFF. The CDR3, as DNA: TGTGCCAGCAGCCCCATGCGGGGAAGGACTGAAGCTTTCTTT.

CDR3 protein: CASSPQSSSGANVLTF. DNA for the CDR3: TGTGCCAGCTCACCACAGTCCAGCTCTGGGGCCAACGTCCTGACTTTC. The chain employs TRBV18 and TRBJ2-6; D is unresolved. The CDR3 runs to 16 residues. Between the trimmed V and J ends, which lost 1 base and 0 bases, there was a span of 7 bases. In germline, CDR1 is KGHSH, CDR2 LQKENI.